Below, 30 T cell receptor beta chains from the same sample are listed, as sequenced in a study of blood T cell repertoires in COVID-19. Data came from immunoSEQ multiplex PCR; TCRdb stores just in-frame clones and leaves some out. This sample has approximately 53,000 clones, with roughly 80% found just once. Sequencing used peripheral blood. These receptors originate from a woman aged 55-69 years with acute or convalescent COVID-19.

The J gene is TRBJ2-1, the V gene TRBV7-2; D is possibly TRBD2 (6 bases). The germline CDR1 and CDR2 sequences are SGHTA and FQGNSA. Trimming cost V 0 bases and J 6 bases, with 12 bases left between them. This CDR3 contains 15 residues. DNA for the CDR3: TGTGCCAGCAGCTTAGCGCAAACGGGGGTCAATGAGCAGTTCTTC. Residues: CASSLAQTGVNEQFF. The full variable domain, with the rest looked up from reference TRBV7-2 and TRBJ2-1, is GAGVSQSPSNKVTEKGKDVELRCDPISGHTALYWYRQSLGQGLEFLIYFQGNSAPDKSGLPSDRFSAERTGGSVSTLTIQRTQQEDSAVYLCASSLAQTGVNEQFFGPGTRLTVL.

J is TRBJ1-1 and V is TRBV2; tentative D call: TRBD1 (5 bases). Germline values: CDR1 SNHLY, CDR2 FYNNEI. This CDR3 spans 12 amino acids. V was cut by 11 bases and J by 0 bases, with 10 bases left in between. In DNA form, the CDR3 reads TGTGCCGGCGACAGCATGAACACTGAAGCTTTCTTT. It is translated as CAGDSMNTEAFF.

This clone was counted between two and nine times. CDR3 coding DNA: TGCGCCAGCAGAGAAGGACAGCCTAATTCACCCCTCCACTTT. This gives the protein CASREGQPNSPLHF. The rearrangement links TRBV10-2 to TRBJ1-6, with a tentative D call TRBD1 (6 bases). Trimming removed 6 bases from V and 6 bases from J, with 12 bases in between. Germline V lookup: CDR1 WSHSY, CDR2 SAAADI. The length of the CDR3 is 14 residues.

The chain joins TRBV6-5 to TRBJ1-3; D not certain. This CDR3 is 16 amino acids long. Germline V CDR1 and CDR2: MNHEY, SVGAGI. V lost 0 bases and J lost 0, with 9 bases in between. This chain's CDR3 is CASSYSSGPSGNTIYF. For the CDR3, the DNA is TGTGCCAGCAGTTACTCGAGCGGACCCTCTGGAAACACCATATATTTT.

For the CDR3, the DNA is TGTGCCAGCAGCTTACCTCCTGGGGCCAACGTCCTGACTTTC. It codes for CASSLPPGANVLTF. This chain joins TRBV7-8 and TRBJ2-6; D remains ambiguous. V was clipped by 2 bases and J by 2 bases, with 4 bases between them. The CDR3 contains 14 residues. The V gene's germline CDR1 is SGHVS and CDR2 FQNEAQ.

The rearrangement uses TRBV3-1 (or the pseudogene TRBV3-2) and TRBJ2-1; D is possibly TRBD2 (5 bases). There are 15 residues in the CDR3. Germline CDR1 is LGHDT and CDR2 is YNNKEL (reference sequence). Trimming removed 2 bases from V and 2 bases from J, with 10 bases in between. CDR3: CASSQSRGAYNEQFF. The DNA of the CDR3 is TGTGCCAGCAGCCAATCCCGGGGAGCCTACAATGAGCAGTTCTTC.

J is TRBJ1-6 and V is TRBV5-1, with TRBD1 matching 12 bases. V shed 4 bases, J shed 8 bases, and the junction held 4 bases outside the gene matches. The germline gives CDR1 SGHRS, CDR2 YFSETQ. This CDR3 region has 15 residues. The CDR3 reads CASSAGDRGHSPLHF. CDR3 coding DNA: TGCGCCAGCAGCGCCGGGGACAGGGGGCATTCACCCCTCCACTTT.

V is TRBV7-9 and J is TRBJ2-2, with 8 positions matching TRBD1. V dropped 6 bases and J dropped 5; count of bases not matched to a gene: 11. This CDR3 is built from 16 residues. The V gene's germline CDR1 is SEHNR and CDR2 FQNEAQ (reference sequence). The CDR3: CASRSTGGIRTGELFF. CDR3 bases: TGTGCCAGCAGGTCAACAGGGGGAATTAGGACCGGGGAGCTGTTTTTT. The whole variable domain, filled in from reference TRBV7-9 and TRBJ2-2, reads DTGVSQNPRHKITKRGQNVTFRCDPISEHNRLYWYRQTLGQGPEFLTYFQNEAQLEKSRLLSDRFSAERPKGSFSTLEIQRTEQGDSAMYLCASRSTGGIRTGELFFGEGSRLTVL.

The chain couples TRBV6-6 to TRBJ1-1; D uncertain. V lost 7 bases and J 1 base, leaving 10 bases between the germline ends. The germline CDR1 and CDR2 sequences are MNHNY and SVGAGI (reference sequence). The CDR3 is 13 amino acids. CDR3 bases: TGTGCCAGCAATAAAGTGAGGAACACTGAAGCTTTCTTT. Protein sequence: CASNKVRNTEAFF.

CDR3 in DNA: TGTGCCAGCAGCTTGGCCAGACAGGGGGGCTACACCTTC. It encodes CASSLARQGGYTF. The rearrangement uses TRBV7-8 and TRBJ1-2, with 8 bases matching TRBD1. CDR1 is SGHVS and CDR2 is FQNEAQ in the germline V gene. V dropped 3 bases and J dropped 8; count of bases not matched to a gene: 5. There are 13 residues in the CDR3.

The chain couples TRBV23-1 to TRBJ1-4; D unclear. TRBV23-1 has ORF status, its function being uncertain. V gave up 6 bases and J gave up 0 bases, with 17 bases separating them. The CDR3 is 17 residues long. The CDR3 sequence is CASSEAINGTTNEKLFF. CDR3 nucleotides: TGCGCCAGCAGCGAGGCAATTAACGGTACAACTAATGAAAAACTGTTTTTT.

This chain joins TRBV12-5 and TRBJ1-3, with D unclear. The CDR3 runs to 14 residues. From germline, CDR1 is LGHNT and CDR2 FRNRAP. The germline V and J ends were trimmed by 3 bases and 7 bases, with 13 bases remaining between them. The chain's CDR3 is CASGLDLRENTIYF. CDR3 bases: TGTGCTAGTGGTTTAGATTTAAGGGAGAACACCATATATTTT.

The rearrangement uses TRBV19 and TRBJ2-3; TRBD1 agrees at 8 bases. The CDR3 is 15 amino acids. Germline lookup yields CDR1 LNHDA and CDR2 SQIVND (reference sequence). V lost 6 bases to trimming and J lost 0 bases; unmatched junction nucleotides: 5. CDR3 protein: CASRDRGKSTDTQYF. In nucleotides, the CDR3 is TGTGCCAGTAGAGACAGGGGCAAAAGCACAGATACGCAGTATTTT.

This chain joins TRBV27 and TRBJ2-4; TRBD1 matches at 10 bases. Germline assignment: CDR1 MNHEY and CDR2 SMNVEV (reference sequence). The CDR3 has 19 residues. J lost 2 bases, V lost 4 bases, and 14 bases had no gene match. The CDR3 DNA reads TGTGCCAGCAGTTCCTACCTAAAGACAGGGGGCGCAACCAAAAACATTCAGTACTTC. The encoded protein is CASSSYLKTGGATKNIQYF.

The rearrangement links TRBV6-4 to TRBJ1-3, with TRBD1 identical over 7 bases. The V segment lost 6 bases and the J segment 10 bases; nucleotides outside the gene matches: 9. CDR1 is MRHNA and CDR2 is SNTAGT in the germline V gene. There are 13 residues in the CDR3. CDR3 DNA sequence: TGTGCCAGCAGGGGACAGCCCATCGAAACCATATATTTT. Amino acid sequence: CASRGQPIETIYF.

The chain uses TRBV11-3 and TRBJ2-7; 8 bases are a match to TRBD2. With 1 base clipped from V and 5 bases from J, the junction kept 7 bases outside the gene matches. There are 15 residues in the CDR3. Germline CDR1 and CDR2: SGHNT and YENEEA. The CDR3 sequence: CASSLVSGGAHEQYF. In DNA, the CDR3 is TGTGCCAGCAGCTTAGTATCGGGGGGGGCGCACGAGCAGTACTTC.

In this sample, this clone turned up a few times. The rearrangement uses TRBV6-2 or TRBV6-3 and TRBJ1-6; 9 nucleotides align to TRBD1. Losses at the gene ends were 5 bases for V and 14 bases for J; bases not matched to a gene: 16. Germline CDR1 reads MNHEY; CDR2 reads SVGEGT. CDR3 length: 16 residues. The DNA of the CDR3 is TGTGCCAGCAGTGGTTTTCCCCGGGACAGGGTTGGATCCCTCCACTTT. It yields the protein CASSGFPRDRVGSLHF.

This chain joins TRBV30 and TRBJ2-6; D is undetermined. The CDR3 consists of 13 residues. V lost 4 bases and J lost 6, with 10 bases in between. Germline V gene sequence: CDR1 GTSNPN, CDR2 SVGIG (reference sequence). CDR3 amino acids: CAWTPKAANVLTF. For the CDR3, the DNA is TGTGCCTGGACCCCTAAAGCGGCCAACGTCCTGACTTTC.

The chain is built from TRBV5-4 and TRBJ2-5, with TRBD2 matching over 8 bases. CDR3 size: 16 residues. The germline CDR1 and CDR2 sequences are SGHNT and YYREEE (reference sequence). Trimming removed 0 bases from V and 4 bases from J; junction bases left unmatched: 8. CDR3 sequence: CASSLEIAGSRETQYF. CDR3 nucleotide sequence: TGTGCCAGCAGCTTGGAGATAGCGGGGTCCAGAGAGACCCAGTACTTC.

This chain uses TRBV18 with TRBJ1-1; 9 nucleotides align to TRBD1. The CDR3 sequence is 15 residues long. The germline gives CDR1 KGHSH, CDR2 LQKENI. V lost 4 bases and J lost 5; bases outside the gene matches: 8. The CDR3 sequence is CASSLQGAVETEAFF. CDR3 nucleotide sequence: TGTGCCAGCTCACTACAGGGGGCGGTGGAGACTGAAGCTTTCTTT. Drawing the rest from reference TRBV18 and TRBJ1-1, the complete variable domain is NAGVMQNPRHLVRRRGQEARLRCSPMKGHSHVYWYRQLPEEGLKFMVYLQKENIIDESGMPKERFSAEFPKEGPSILRIQQVVRGDSAAYFCASSLQGAVETEAFFGQGTRLTVV.

The chain links TRBV3-1 (or the pseudogene TRBV3-2) to TRBJ2-5, with TRBD2 as a possible D gene (5 bases). The CDR3 extends over 20 amino acids. Germline loops: CDR1 LGHDT, CDR2 YNNKEL (reference sequence). Trimming took 2 bases from V and 4 from J, leaving 29 bases between them. CDR3 residues: CASSQSRLTKYNRSGETQYF. The CDR3, as DNA: TGTGCCAGCAGCCAATCCCGACTGACAAAATACAACAGAAGCGGAGAGACCCAGTACTTC.

V is TRBV30 and J is TRBJ1-2; no definite D call. Germline CDR1 reads GTSNPN; CDR2 reads SVGIG (reference sequence). The V end was cut by 0 bases, the J end by 7 bases, with 12 bases between. The CDR3 spans 13 residues. The CDR3 DNA reads TGTGCCTGGAGTGTAGATCAGGTCGGTGGCTACACCTTC. Encoded protein: CAWSVDQVGGYTF.

CDR3 protein: CASSLQGVNQPQHF. In DNA form, the CDR3 reads TGTGCCAGCAGCTTGCAGGGGGTCAATCAGCCCCAGCATTTT. The V and J genes are TRBV7-8 and TRBJ1-5, with 7 positions matching TRBD1. V lost 3 bases to trimming and J lost 3 bases; unmatched junction nucleotides: 2. CDR3 size: 14 residues. The germline V gene encodes CDR1 SGHVS and CDR2 FQNEAQ. The full variable domain, its missing parts supplied by reference TRBV7-8 and TRBJ1-5, is GAGVSQSPRYKVAKRGQDVALRCDPISGHVSLFWYQQALGQGPEFLTYFQNEAQLDKSGLPSDRFFAERPEGSVSTLKIQRTQQEDSAVYLCASSLQGVNQPQHFGDGTRLSIL.

J is TRBJ1-1 and V is TRBV30, with D unresolved. The CDR3 sequence is 11 residues long. Germline CDR1 and CDR2: GTSNPN and SVGIG (reference sequence). The V end lost 7 bases, the J end lost 3 bases, and 9 bases lay between the germline ends. As DNA, the CDR3 is TGTGCCTCAACCGGAGACACTGAAGCTTTCTTT. This translates into CASTGDTEAFF.

This sequence joins TRBV4-1 and TRBJ1-2; possibly TRBD1 for D (5 bases). Germline-derived CDR1 and CDR2 are MGHRA and YSYEKL. Trimming stripped 4 bases from V and 1 base from J, with 19 bases between. The CDR3 extends over 17 amino acids. CDR3 in amino acids: CASSPSGRKDNNYGYTF. For the CDR3, the DNA is TGCGCCAGCAGCCCTTCCGGACGGAAGGACAATAACTATGGCTACACCTTC.

V is TRBV7-4 and J is TRBJ2-7, with D possibly TRBD1 on 6 matching bases. The V end lost 5 bases, the J end lost 0 bases, and 23 bases lay between the germline ends. Germline V gene lookup returns CDR1 SGHVT and CDR2 SQSDAQ. This CDR3 region has 18 residues. CDR3 bases: TGTGCCAGCAGCAGCACAGGGATGGTGGATCTTAGCTCCTACGAGCAGTACTTC. Its translation: CASSSTGMVDLSSYEQYF.

The V and J genes are TRBV3-1 (or the pseudogene TRBV3-2) and TRBJ2-3, with 8 bases lining up with TRBD2. Trimming took 1 base from V and 0 from J; bases not matched to a gene: 3. The germline CDR1 and CDR2 sequences are LGHDT and YNNKEL (reference sequence). CDR3 length: 16 residues. CDR3 residues: CASSQVAGGSTDTQYF. The CDR3 nucleotides read TGTGCCAGCAGCCAAGTCGCGGGGGGTAGCACAGATACGCAGTATTTT.

This chain connects TRBV5-1 to TRBJ2-7; 9 bases map to TRBD2. J was trimmed by 3 bases and V by 1 base; bases with no gene match: 2. Looked up from germline, CDR1 is SGHRS and CDR2 is YFSETQ. The length of the CDR3 is 14 residues. The CDR3 is CASSLMTSGYEQYF. The CDR3 DNA follows: TGCGCCAGCAGCTTGATGACTAGCGGCTACGAGCAGTACTTC.

In DNA form, the CDR3 reads TGTGCCGGAAGTACTAGCCCAGAAGAGACCCAGTACTTC. Its protein product is CAGSTSPEETQYF. The rearrangement joins TRBV3-1 (or the pseudogene TRBV3-2) to TRBJ2-5, with a possible D match to TRBD2 (6 bases). CDR3 length: 13 amino acids. The germline CDR1 and CDR2 sequences are LGHDT and YNNKEL (reference sequence). V was pared by 11 bases and J by 3 bases, with 16 bases between.

This rearrangement joins TRBV18 to TRBJ2-5, with 10 bases identical to TRBD1. V shed 4 bases and J 5 bases; nucleotides not matched to a gene: 7. Germline V gene sequence: CDR1 KGHSH, CDR2 LQKENI. CDR3 length: 15 residues. CDR3 region: CASSLGQGLTETQYF. CDR3 bases: TGTGCCAGCTCACTGGGACAGGGGCTCACGGAGACCCAGTACTTC.